The 4 T cell receptor beta chains given below trace back to one sample, sequenced in a study of cytomegalovirus exposure and HLA in healthy donors. PCR employed 60 Vbeta and 13 Jbeta primers. Method: immunoSEQ multiplex PCR; TCRdb's copy keeps in-frame clones and lacks some. The table has under 200,000 clones, around 80% seen once; the top ten hold 0.69%. Sequenced sample: PBMCs. These receptors all come from a woman between 40 and 50 years old in good health and CMV-seronegative.

The chain employs TRBV27 and TRBJ2-5; 9 bases are shared with TRBD2. This CDR3 comprises 15 residues. Unmatched junction bases numbered 3, after V lost 2 bases and J lost 2 bases. CDR1 is MNHEY and CDR2 is SMNVEV in the germline V gene (reference sequence). The CDR3 loop is CASSLAGGSQETQYF. The CDR3 DNA reads TGTGCCAGCAGTTTAGCGGGGGGGAGTCAAGAGACCCAGTACTTC.

The chain joins TRBV5-4 to TRBJ1-2; D unclear. This CDR3 is 15 amino acids long. Between the trimmed V and J ends, which lost 0 bases and 2 bases, there was a span of 11 bases. Looked up from germline, CDR1 is SGHNT and CDR2 is YYREEE (reference sequence). CDR3 residues: CASSLGSVSNYGYTF. The CDR3 DNA reads TGTGCCAGCAGCTTGGGGAGCGTTTCAAACTATGGCTACACCTTC.

The chain carries TRBV5-1 and TRBJ2-1; 12 nucleotides agree with TRBD2. V dropped 4 bases and J dropped 8; count of bases not matched to a gene: 4. CDR1 is SGHRS and CDR2 is YFSETQ in the germline V gene. The CDR3 loop spans 14 amino acids. The CDR3 protein is CASSTLAGGHEQFF. CDR3 nucleotide sequence: TGCGCCAGCAGCACACTAGCGGGAGGCCATGAGCAGTTCTTC.

This chain joins TRBV5-1 and TRBJ1-2; maybe TRBD1 (5 bases). CDR3 length: 13 residues. Germline CDR1 is SGHRS and CDR2 is YFSETQ. Trimming pared 0 bases from V and 10 bases from J, leaving 13 bases between. The CDR3 DNA reads as TGCGCCAGCAGCTTGGAGGGACTGACGAACTACACCTTC. Translated: CASSLEGLTNYTF.